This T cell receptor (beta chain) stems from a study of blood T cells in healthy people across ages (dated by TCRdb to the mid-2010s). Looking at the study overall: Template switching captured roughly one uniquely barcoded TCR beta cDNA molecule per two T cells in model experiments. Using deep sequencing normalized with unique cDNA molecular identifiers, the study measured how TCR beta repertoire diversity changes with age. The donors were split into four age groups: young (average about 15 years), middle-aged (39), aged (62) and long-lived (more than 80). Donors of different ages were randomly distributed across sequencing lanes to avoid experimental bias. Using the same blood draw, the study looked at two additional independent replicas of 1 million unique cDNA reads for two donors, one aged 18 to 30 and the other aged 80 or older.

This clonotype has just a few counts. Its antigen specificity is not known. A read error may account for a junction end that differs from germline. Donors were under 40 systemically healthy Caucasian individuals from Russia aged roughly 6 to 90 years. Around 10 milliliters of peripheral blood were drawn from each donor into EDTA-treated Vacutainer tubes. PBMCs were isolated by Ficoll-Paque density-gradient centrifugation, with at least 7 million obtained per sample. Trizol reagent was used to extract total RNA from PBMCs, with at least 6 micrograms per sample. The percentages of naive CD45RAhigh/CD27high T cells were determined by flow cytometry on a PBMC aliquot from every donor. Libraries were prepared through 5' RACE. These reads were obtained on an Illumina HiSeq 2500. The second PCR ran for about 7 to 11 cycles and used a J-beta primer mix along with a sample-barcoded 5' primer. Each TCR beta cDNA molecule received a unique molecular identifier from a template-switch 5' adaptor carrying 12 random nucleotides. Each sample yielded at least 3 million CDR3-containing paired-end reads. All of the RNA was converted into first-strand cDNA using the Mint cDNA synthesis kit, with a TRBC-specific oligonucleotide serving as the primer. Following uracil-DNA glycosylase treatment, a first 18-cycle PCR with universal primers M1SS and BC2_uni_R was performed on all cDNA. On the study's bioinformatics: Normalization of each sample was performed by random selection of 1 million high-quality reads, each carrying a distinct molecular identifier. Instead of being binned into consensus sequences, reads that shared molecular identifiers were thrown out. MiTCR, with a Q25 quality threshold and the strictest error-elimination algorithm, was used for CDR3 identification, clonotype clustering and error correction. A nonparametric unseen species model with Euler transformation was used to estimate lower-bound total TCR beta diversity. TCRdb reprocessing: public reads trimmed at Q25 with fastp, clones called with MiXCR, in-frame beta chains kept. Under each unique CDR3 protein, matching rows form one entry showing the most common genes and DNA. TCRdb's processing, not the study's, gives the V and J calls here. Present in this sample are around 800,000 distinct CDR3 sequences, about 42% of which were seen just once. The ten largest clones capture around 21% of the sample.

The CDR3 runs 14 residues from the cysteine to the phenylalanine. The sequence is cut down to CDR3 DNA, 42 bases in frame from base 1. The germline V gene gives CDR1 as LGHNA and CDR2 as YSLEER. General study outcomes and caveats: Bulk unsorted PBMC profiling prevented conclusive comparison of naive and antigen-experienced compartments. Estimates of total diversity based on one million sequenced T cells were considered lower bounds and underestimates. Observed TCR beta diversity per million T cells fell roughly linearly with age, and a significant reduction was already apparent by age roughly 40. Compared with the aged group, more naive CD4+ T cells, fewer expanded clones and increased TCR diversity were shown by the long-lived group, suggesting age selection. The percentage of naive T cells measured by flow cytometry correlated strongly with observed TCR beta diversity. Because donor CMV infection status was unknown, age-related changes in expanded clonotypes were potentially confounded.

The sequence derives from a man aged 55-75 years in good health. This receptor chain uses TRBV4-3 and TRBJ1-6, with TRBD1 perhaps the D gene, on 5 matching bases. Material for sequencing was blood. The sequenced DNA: TGCGCCAGCAGCGAGGAGGGGCGGAATTCACCCCCCCACTTT. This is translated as CASSEEGRNSPPHF.